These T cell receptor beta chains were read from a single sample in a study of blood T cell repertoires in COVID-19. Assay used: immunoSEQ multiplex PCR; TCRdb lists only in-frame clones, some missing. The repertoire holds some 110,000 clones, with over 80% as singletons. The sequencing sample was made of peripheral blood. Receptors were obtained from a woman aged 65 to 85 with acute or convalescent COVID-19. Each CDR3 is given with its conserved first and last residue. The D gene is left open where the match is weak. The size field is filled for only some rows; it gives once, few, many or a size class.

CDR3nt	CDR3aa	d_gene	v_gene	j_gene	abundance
TGTGCCATCAGTGAGAAGGGGGCGGGGACTGAAGCTTTCTTT	CAISEKGAGTEAFF	TRBD1	TRBV10-3	TRBJ1-1	-
TGTGCCAGCAGTACCAGGGGGTGGACTGAAGCTTTCTTT	CASSTRGWTEAFF	TRBD1	TRBV25-1	TRBJ1-1	-
TGTGCCAGCAGCCCAGGGGGAACCTACAATGAGCAGTTCTTC	CASSPGGTYNEQFF	TRBD1	TRBV7-6	TRBJ2-1	-
TGTGCCAGCAGCTTGGAGTGGCGGGAGGTGCAGTTCTTC	CASSLEWREVQFF	TRBD2	TRBV5-4	TRBJ2-1	-
TGTGCCAGTAGTAGGGCAGACGCAACTAATGAAAAACTGTTTTTT	CASSRADATNEKLFF	-	TRBV19	TRBJ1-4	-
TGTGCCAGTAGTATACTACAGGGGGCTGGCGAGCAGTACTTC	CASSILQGAGEQYF	TRBD1	TRBV19	TRBJ2-7	-
TGTGCCAGCAGCCCCTCCAGACAGATAAACAATGAGCAGTTCTTC	CASSPSRQINNEQFF	-	TRBV3-1/TRBV3-2	TRBJ2-1	once
TGTGCCAGCAGTTCCTCTACAGGGGGCCATACCGGGGAGCTGTTTTTT	CASSSSTGGHTGELFF	TRBD1	TRBV25-1	TRBJ2-2	-
TGTGCCAGCAGCCCAGGACAGGGCTTTCGGTATAATTCACCCCTCCACTTT	CASSPGQGFRYNSPLHF	TRBD1	TRBV5-8	TRBJ1-6	-
TGTGCCAGCAGTTTTTGGGGCCCCTCTAGCAATCAGCCCCAGCATTTT	CASSFWGPSSNQPQHF	-	TRBV6-5	TRBJ1-5	-
TGCGCCAGCAGCTGGGATGGACAGGGTGGGGATTCACCCCTCCACTTT	CASSWDGQGGDSPLHF	TRBD1	TRBV5-1	TRBJ1-6	once
TGTGCCAGCAGCCTAGCGGGGGGGCAGACAGATACGCAGTATTTT	CASSLAGGQTDTQYF	TRBD2	TRBV3-1/TRBV3-2	TRBJ2-3	-